A single count supports the clone carrying this T cell receptor (beta chain). These data are taken from a study of blood T cells in healthy people across ages. This CDR3 comprises 16 residues. Germline CDR1 is SNHLY and CDR2 is FYNNEI. With V trimmed by 3 bases and J by 2 bases, 5 bases remained unmatched. A second roughly 6 to 12 cycle PCR used barcoded and J-beta primers. One entry per CDR3 protein, called by TCRdb with MiXCR from the 5' RACE reads. The data show 1.2 million to 1.5 million distinct CDR3 sequences, around 39% seen once. The gene calls are TRBV2 and TRBJ2-1, with 9 positions matching TRBD1. This TCR was sampled from a woman under 30 in good health. Sequencing was done on a sample of blood. The CDR3 DNA is TGTGCCAGCAGTGAGGAGGACAGGGGAGCCTACAATGAGCAGTTCTTC. Translated: CASSEEDRGAYNEQFF.